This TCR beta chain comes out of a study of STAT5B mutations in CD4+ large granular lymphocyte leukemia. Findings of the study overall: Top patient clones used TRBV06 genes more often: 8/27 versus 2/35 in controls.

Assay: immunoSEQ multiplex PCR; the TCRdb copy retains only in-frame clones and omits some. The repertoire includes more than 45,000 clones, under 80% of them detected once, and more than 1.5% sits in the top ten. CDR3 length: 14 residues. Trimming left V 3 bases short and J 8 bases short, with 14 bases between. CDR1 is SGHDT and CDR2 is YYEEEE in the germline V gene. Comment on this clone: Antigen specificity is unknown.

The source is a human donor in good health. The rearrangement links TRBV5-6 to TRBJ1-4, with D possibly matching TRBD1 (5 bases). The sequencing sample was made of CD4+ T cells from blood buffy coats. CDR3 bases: TGTGCCAGCAGCTCGCCGGGACTTTACGAAAAACTGTTTTTT. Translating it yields CASSSPGLYEKLFF. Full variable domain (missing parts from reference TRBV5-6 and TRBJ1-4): DAGVTQSPTHLIKTRGQQVTLRCSPKSGHDTVSWYQQALGQGPQFIFQYYEEEERQRGNFPDRFSGHQFPNYSSELNVNALLLGDSALYLCASSSPGLYEKLFFGSGTQLSVL.